The T cell receptor (beta chain) described here comes from a study of identical twins' blood T cells. The study's findings and limits: Even for out-of-frame TCRbeta, twins reportedly shared V gene usage much more than unrelated donors. Twins shared about as many clonotypes as their cloneset sizes predicted.

CDR3 length: 14 amino acids. Trimming at V came to 4 bases and at J to 7 bases, leaving 5 bases not matched to a gene. CDR1 MRHNA and CDR2 SNTAGT come from the germline V gene. Sample barcodes were added at both library ends during cDNA synthesis. TCRdb re-called the 5' RACE reads through MiXCR, storing one row per CDR3 protein. Of a few hundred thousand distinct CDR3 sequences in the sample, over 25% were seen once. This clonotype appeared a few times. Its target is unknown. The sequencing input was PBMCs. V gene TRBV6-4 combines with J gene TRBJ2-1; TRBD2 agrees at 9 bases. The sequence was collected from a woman aged 18 to 55 in good health. CDR3 bases: TGTGCCAGCAGTGCTAGCGGGGAAGGAAATGAGCAGTTCTTC. Protein product: CASSASGEGNEQFF.